This is a list of T cell receptor beta chains from one sample in a study of graft-versus-host responses after intestinal transplantation. Sequencing was performed with immunoSEQ multiplex PCR; in TCRdb, only in-frame clones are kept and a portion is missing. The sample yields approximately 28,000 clones, 85% to 95% seen once. Sequenced material: PBMCs, taken about ten weeks after intestinal transplant. These receptors were collected from a human patient who received an intestinal transplant, so some T cells may come from the graft donor. Both conserved end residues are part of each CDR3. A D gene is named only where the DNA matches it firmly. Only some rows state a clone size, as once, few, many or a class for expanded clones.

V gene,clone size,D gene,J gene,CDR3 DNA,CDR3 protein
TRBV5-4,NA,TRBD1,TRBJ2-1,TGTGCCAGCAGCCTACAGGGGCTAATGTACAATGAGCAGTTCTTC,CASSLQGLMYNEQFF
TRBV2,NA,NA,TRBJ1-6,TGTGCCACCGAGGCAGGGTTGACTTCACCCCTCCACTTT,CATEAGLTSPLHF
TRBV4-3,NA,NA,TRBJ2-2,TGCGCCAGCAGCCACGCTGGGGATAACGGGGAGCTGTTTTTT,CASSHAGDNGELFF
TRBV27,NA,NA,TRBJ1-3,TGTGCCAGCAGTAAGGGGGTGCCAGCCTCTGGAAACACCATATATTTT,CASSKGVPASGNTIYF
TRBV7-2,NA,TRBD2,TRBJ2-3,TGTGCCAGCAGCGTTAGCGGGGGGGTCCCCACAGATACGCAGTATTTT,CASSVSGGVPTDTQYF
TRBV19,NA,TRBD1,TRBJ1-2,TGTGCCAGTAGTATGTGGACAGGGGAGAATGGCTACACCTTC,CASSMWTGENGYTF
TRBV9,few,NA,TRBJ1-5,TGTGCCAGCAGCGCAGGGACGGGTCATCAGCCCCAGCATTTT,CASSAGTGHQPQHF
TRBV10-3,NA,NA,TRBJ1-5,TGTGCCATCAGTGGCGGAGAACAGCCCCAGCATTTT,CAISGGEQPQHF
TRBV27,NA,NA,TRBJ1-1,TGTGCCAGCAGTTCCGGACAGCTAACTGAAGCTTTCTTT,CASSSGQLTEAFF
TRBV28,NA,TRBD2,TRBJ2-3,TGTGCCAGCAGCTCCGGGACTATTTGGGATACGCAGTATTTT,CASSSGTIWDTQYF
TRBV27,NA,NA,TRBJ1-5,TGTGCCAGCAGGGGAAACAGCTATCAGCCCCAGCATTTT,CASRGNSYQPQHF
TRBV6-5,NA,TRBD1,TRBJ2-1,TGTGCCAGCAGAAGCTGGCAGGGGGACAATGAGCAGTTCTTC,CASRSWQGDNEQFF
TRBV19,NA,NA,TRBJ2-7,TGTGCCAGTAGTATATCGAAGGCCTACGAGCAGTACTTC,CASSISKAYEQYF
TRBV5-4,NA,NA,TRBJ1-1,TGTGCCAGCAGCTTGGGGGCAGGGGAAGCTTTCTTT,CASSLGAGEAFF
TRBV4-1,NA,NA,TRBJ1-2,TGCGCCAGCAGCCAAGATTGGACAGATAATGGCTACACCTTC,CASSQDWTDNGYTF
TRBV6-5,NA,NA,TRBJ1-6,TGTGCCAGCAGTCCAACCGAGGTGCCTTCACCCCTCCACTTT,CASSPTEVPSPLHF
TRBV7-9,NA,NA,TRBJ2-7,TGTGCCAGCAGCTTAGTGGACCTCGGGGGTCAAACCTACGAGCAGTACTTC,CASSLVDLGGQTYEQYF
TRBV7-9,NA,NA,TRBJ2-3,TGTGCCAGCAGCTCCCATAGCGGTGGAAGCACAGATACGCAGTATTTT,CASSSHSGGSTDTQYF
TRBV5-6,NA,TRBD1,TRBJ2-5,TGTGCCAGCAGCTTGCTGACAGGGCCTGGTGAGACCCAGTACTTC,CASSLLTGPGETQYF
TRBV28,NA,TRBD2,TRBJ2-7,TGTGCCAGCAGAGTGGGTGCTAGCGGGGCCTACTCCTACGAGCAGTACTTC,CASRVGASGAYSYEQYF
TRBV2,NA,TRBD2,TRBJ2-7,TGTGCCAGCAAAGCGGGAGGGCCGGCAAGGCAGTACTTC,CASKAGGPARQYF
TRBV13,NA,TRBD1,TRBJ2-7,TGTGCCAGCAGTCGACAGGGTATGGGCTACGAGCAGTACTTC,CASSRQGMGYEQYF
TRBV7-9,NA,TRBD1,TRBJ1-3,TGTGCCAGCAGCAACAGGGGGGGAAACACCATATATTTT,CASSNRGGNTIYF
TRBV6-4,NA,NA,TRBJ2-1,TGTGCCAGCAGTAAAGAAGCGGCTACCCTCTACAATGAGCAGTTCTTC,CASSKEAATLYNEQFF
TRBV7-2,NA,TRBD2,TRBJ2-1,TGTGCCAGCAGCTTAAGCGGGGGCAAGCACAATGAGCAGTTCTTC,CASSLSGGKHNEQFF
TRBV28,NA,TRBD2,TRBJ2-5,TGTGCCAGCAGTTTTGGCGGGAGGGAAGAGACCCAGTACTTC,CASSFGGREETQYF
TRBV18,NA,NA,TRBJ1-2,TGTGCCAGCTCCCGTTTGGGAAGGTCGCGTGGCTACACCTTC,CASSRLGRSRGYTF
TRBV6-1,once,NA,TRBJ1-5,TGTGCCAGCAGTGAATACAGGGATAGCAATCAGCCCCAGCATTTT,CASSEYRDSNQPQHF
TRBV5-1,NA,TRBD1,TRBJ2-7,TGCGCCAGCAGCCACAGGGGGAGCCCCTACGAGCAGTACTTC,CASSHRGSPYEQYF
TRBV28,NA,TRBD1,TRBJ1-1,TGTGCCAGCAGTTTAGGGGCACAGGGGAAGGGGGTGAACACTGAAGCTTTCTTT,CASSLGAQGKGVNTEAFF
TRBV28,NA,TRBD1,TRBJ1-6,TGTGCCAGCAGACAAACGAACAGGGGCAATTCACCCCTCCACTTT,CASRQTNRGNSPLHF
TRBV27,NA,TRBD1,TRBJ2-7,TGTGCCAGCAGTTTACAGGGGGCCCCCTACGAGCAGTACTTC,CASSLQGAPYEQYF
TRBV5-5,NA,NA,TRBJ2-7,TGTGCCAGCAGCTTGGCCCAAATAAACGAGCAGTACTTC,CASSLAQINEQYF
TRBV5-6,NA,NA,TRBJ1-1,TGTGCCAGCAGCTTGGCTGGGGCGGTTGAAGCTTTCTTT,CASSLAGAVEAFF
TRBV27,NA,NA,TRBJ1-6,TGTGCCAGCAGTTTTGGGATTATTGGCGCCTCCTATAATTCACCCCTCCACTTT,CASSFGIIGASYNSPLHF
TRBV7-9,NA,NA,TRBJ2-7,TGTGCCAGCAGCCACTCCCGGGACACTTCCGAGCAGTACTTC,CASSHSRDTSEQYF
TRBV19,NA,NA,TRBJ2-3,TGTGCCAGTAGTATATATCGCGGGAACCTCGGGATAGATACGCAGTATTTT,CASSIYRGNLGIDTQYF
TRBV4-1,NA,NA,TRBJ1-3,TGCGCCAGCAGCCAAGGAGGAACCCGGGGAAACACCATATATTTT,CASSQGGTRGNTIYF
TRBV7-9,NA,NA,TRBJ1-3,TGTGCCAGCAGCCAGACAGATAGTTCTGGAAACACCATATATTTT,CASSQTDSSGNTIYF
TRBV28,NA,NA,TRBJ2-2,TGTGCCAGCGGAACACAGGTGGTCGACACCGGGGAGCTGTTTTTT,CASGTQVVDTGELFF
TRBV19,NA,TRBD2,TRBJ2-1,TGTGCCAGTAAGGCTAGCGGAAACAATGAGCAGTTCTTC,CASKASGNNEQFF
TRBV15,NA,NA,TRBJ1-3,TGTGCCACCAGCAGAGTTCCGCCCTTTGACGCCTTGGGAAACACCATATATTTT,CATSRVPPFDALGNTIYF
TRBV5-6,NA,NA,TRBJ2-7,TGTGCCAGCAGCTTCCAAGGGAGAGCCCACGAGCAGTACTTC,CASSFQGRAHEQYF
TRBV9,NA,NA,TRBJ2-5,TGTGCCAGCAGCCCCCCGAGCAACCAAGAGACCCAGTACTTC,CASSPPSNQETQYF
TRBV4-3,NA,TRBD2,TRBJ2-5,TGCGCCAGCAGCCAAGGAACGGGGGGGTCACAAGAGACCCAGTACTTC,CASSQGTGGSQETQYF
TRBV4-1,NA,TRBD1,TRBJ2-2,TGCGCCAGCAAAGGGACAGAGGTGACCGGGGAGCTGTTTTTT,CASKGTEVTGELFF
TRBV4-1,NA,NA,TRBJ2-3,TGCGCCAGCAGCCACCCCCCGGCGGATAGCACAGATACGCAGTATTTT,CASSHPPADSTDTQYF
TRBV30,NA,NA,TRBJ2-7,TGTGCCTGGAGTGTGTTTCAGACGCTGGGGGAGCAGTACTTC,CAWSVFQTLGEQYF
TRBV10-3,NA,TRBD2,TRBJ2-7,TGTGCCATCAGTGAGACTAGCGGGAACTACGAGCAGTACTTC,CAISETSGNYEQYF
TRBV7-5,NA,NA,TRBJ1-2,TGTGCCAGAAGCTCCACCCGACTGGCATATCCCCTCTTTTATGGCTACACCTTC,CARSSTRLAYPLFYGYTF
TRBV4-2,NA,TRBD1,TRBJ1-6,TGTGCCAGCAGCCCGGAGGGGGCCGGATCACCCCTCCACTTT,CASSPEGAGSPLHF
TRBV7-9,NA,NA,TRBJ1-4,TGTGCCAGCAGCTTTGGAGGGTTTCTTGCAACTAATGAAAAACTGTTTTTT,CASSFGGFLATNEKLFF